These T cell receptor beta chains were read from a single sample in a study of regulatory T cells in long-lasting Graves disease. TCRdb processed the multiplex PCR reads anew with MiXCR; each CDR3 protein has one entry. The sample shows about 470,000 distinct CDR3 sequences, roughly 21% of them seen only once. The source material was peripheral blood mononuclear cells (PBMCs), sampled when the disease was refractory, from a patient treated with antithyroid drugs. The origin of the receptors is a female donor with Graves disease. Each CDR3 is given with its conserved first and last residue. The D gene is left open where the match is weak. Size values are once, few and many counts, or a class for expanded clones, and some rows have none.

cdr3_nt cdr3_aa cdr3_length j_call d_call v_call clone_size
TGCAGTGTTTCGATCTGGGGACGGTCGAACGAGCAGTACTTC CSVSIWGRSNEQYF 14 TRBJ2-7 NA TRBV20-1 NA
TGTGCCATCCGGGGACAGGACCCTCAAGAGACCCAGTACTTC CAIRGQDPQETQYF 14 TRBJ2-5 TRBD1 TRBV10-3 many
TGTGCCAGTAGTACGCGACAGGTAGACGGCTACACCTTC CASSTRQVDGYTF 13 TRBJ1-2 NA TRBV19 NA
TGTGCCAGCAGAAACCCTGAGAGGAAAGAGACCCAGTACTTC CASRNPERKETQYF 14 TRBJ2-5 NA TRBV12-3/TRBV12-4 NA
TGTGCCAGCAGCGATGAGGGGAACGGGGGGATTGTCTTC CASSDEGNGGIVF 13 TRBJ2-7 TRBD2 TRBV3-1 NA
TGTGCCAGCAGTTTAGTCCCGGGACCACCGTGGCGCTACACCTTC CASSLVPGPPWRYTF 15 TRBJ1-2 NA TRBV27 many
TGTGCCAGCAGTTCCGCCTCCGGCGTGGACTACGAGCAGTACTTC CASSSASGVDYEQYF 15 TRBJ2-7 NA TRBV28 many
TGTGCCAGCAGTTTAGGTGTGCTGGGCAATGAGCAGTTCTTC CASSLGVLGNEQFF 14 TRBJ2-1 NA TRBV12-3/TRBV12-4 few
TGCAGTGCTAGAGGACAGTACTCCTACGAGCAGTACTTC CSARGQYSYEQYF 13 TRBJ2-7 NA TRBV20-1 NA
TGTGCCAGCAGCTTAGGGGGGGGTCAGAACACTGAAGCTTTCTTT CASSLGGGQNTEAFF 15 TRBJ1-1 NA TRBV7-9 NA
TGTGCCAGCAGCGTATCCCCAACCCCCATGAACACTGAAGCTTTCTTT CASSVSPTPMNTEAFF 16 TRBJ1-1 NA TRBV9 many
TGCAGCGCCTGGGACAGGGGGAAAGAGACCCAGTACTTC CSAWDRGKETQYF 13 TRBJ2-5 TRBD1 TRBV29-1 many
TGTGCCAGCAGTTTGCAGGGGTCGGTCGACGAGCAGTACTTC CASSLQGSVDEQYF 14 TRBJ2-7 NA TRBV12-3/TRBV12-4 few
TGTGCCAGCAGTGGCGGGACAGGGTACACAGATACGCAGTATTTT CASSGGTGYTDTQYF 15 TRBJ2-3 TRBD1 TRBV2 NA
TGTGCCAGCAGAATTGGAACGAAGAATCAGCCCCAGCATTTT CASRIGTKNQPQHF 14 TRBJ1-5 NA TRBV6-1 many
TGTGCCAGCAGTGAACGCCGGACAGTCGGGTGGAGGGAGCTGTTTTTT CASSERRTVGWRELFF 16 TRBJ2-2 NA TRBV6-1 NA
TGTGCCAGCAGTTACCCTACCGGCACAGGGTCCTATGGCTACACCTTC CASSYPTGTGSYGYTF 16 TRBJ1-2 NA TRBV28 many
TGTGCCCCGGGGGGGCTCGAAGGCTACACCTTC CAPGGLEGYTF 11 TRBJ1-2 NA TRBV7-2 NA
TGTGCCAGCAGTTACCCCCAGAGAGTAGCTATGGGGGAGCTGTTTTTT CASSYPQRVAMGELFF 16 TRBJ2-2 NA TRBV6-2/TRBV6-3 NA